This T cell receptor (beta chain) was found in a study of blood T cell repertoires in COVID-19. For the study at large: T cells, B-cell-depleted T cells, or PBMCs provided the cDNA or gDNA that served as material.

Across about two dozen US areas, participants ranged in age from roughly 18 to 95 years. The CDR3 is 15 residues long. Germline lookup yields CDR1 KGHSH and CDR2 LQKENI. Trimming stripped 3 bases from V and 5 bases from J, with 16 bases between. Profiled with immunoSEQ multiplex PCR; TCRdb holds only in-frame clones, not every one. The sample holds roughly 250,000 clones, around 89% seen once. The J gene is TRBJ2-5, the V gene TRBV18; the D gene is possibly TRBD1 (5 bases). The receptor was isolated from a man aged 40-49 years who had recovered from COVID-19. Material: PBMCs or T cells enriched from blood (not recorded which). CDR3 protein: CASSPLGRARETQYF. CDR3 DNA sequence: TGTGCCAGCTCACCCTTGGGCAGGGCTCGCGAGACCCAGTACTTC.